These T cell receptor beta chains were read from a single sample in a study of T cell responses to AZD1222 COVID-19 vaccine. The method was immunoSEQ multiplex PCR; TCRdb's version includes in-frame clones alone and lacks a portion of them. Of some 110,000 clones in the sample, about 85% were seen once. The input for sequencing was peripheral blood, taken 28 days after the second AZD1222 dose. These receptors came from an adult who received the AZD1222 COVID-19 vaccine. Each CDR3 is given with its conserved first and last residue.

cdr3_length: 13; v_call: TRBV30; cdr3_aa: CACTGTGHEKLFF
cdr3_length: 14; v_call: TRBV25-1; cdr3_aa: CASRTGPLGNEQFF
cdr3_length: 16; v_call: TRBV10-3; cdr3_aa: CAISGLAETNTGELFF
cdr3_length: 12; v_call: TRBV27; cdr3_aa: CASSRGGQPQHF
cdr3_length: 13; v_call: TRBV11-2; cdr3_aa: CASSSNRYQPQHF
cdr3_length: 12; v_call: TRBV5-6; cdr3_aa: CASSRDAGELFF
cdr3_length: 18; v_call: TRBV10-3; cdr3_aa: CAISGGWTSGGGTGELFF
cdr3_length: 12; v_call: TRBV7-9; cdr3_aa: CASSPQGNTIYF
cdr3_length: 13; v_call: TRBV6-5; cdr3_aa: CASSPSSYNEQFF
cdr3_length: 11; v_call: TRBV7-9; cdr3_aa: CASSRQYGYTF
cdr3_length: 12; v_call: TRBV28; cdr3_aa: CASSTGQAGYTF
cdr3_length: 17; v_call: TRBV10-1; cdr3_aa: CASSEYGTGGLTGELFF
cdr3_length: 14; v_call: TRBV27; cdr3_aa: CASRGTRSGYEQYF
cdr3_length: 15; v_call: TRBV9; cdr3_aa: CASSPRAPGGSEQYF
cdr3_length: 14; v_call: TRBV4-1; cdr3_aa: CASSHQGRDYGYTF
cdr3_length: 15; v_call: TRBV28; cdr3_aa: CASSSTTASGNTIYF
cdr3_length: 16; v_call: TRBV4-1; cdr3_aa: CASSQGHSANTGELFF
cdr3_length: 12; v_call: TRBV3-1/TRBV3-2; cdr3_aa: CASGGAGETQYF
cdr3_length: 13; v_call: TRBV2; cdr3_aa: CASSGLPQETQYF
cdr3_length: 11; v_call: TRBV6-5; cdr3_aa: CASTGRTEAFF
cdr3_length: 17; v_call: TRBV6-2/TRBV6-3; cdr3_aa: CASSYSSGLNSNQPQHF
cdr3_length: 14; v_call: TRBV6-1; cdr3_aa: CASSESLGNQPQHF
cdr3_length: 15; v_call: TRBV19; cdr3_aa: CASSIPGQGRETQYF
cdr3_length: 14; v_call: TRBV6-5; cdr3_aa: CASKRSGPQETQYF
cdr3_length: 14; v_call: TRBV19; cdr3_aa: CASSPTTGNYGYTF
cdr3_length: 17; v_call: TRBV24-1; cdr3_aa: CATSDWTGEAWTGELFF
cdr3_length: 14; v_call: TRBV3-1/TRBV3-2; cdr3_aa: CASSLYRGNTEAFF
cdr3_length: 15; v_call: TRBV29-1; cdr3_aa: CSVGEASGGVGTQYF
cdr3_length: 15; v_call: TRBV5-4; cdr3_aa: CASSSGQVYNSPLHF
cdr3_length: 13; v_call: TRBV6-5; cdr3_aa: CASGPPSTDTQYF
cdr3_length: 17; v_call: TRBV7-9; cdr3_aa: CASSPKSRDRANTEAFF
cdr3_length: 11; v_call: TRBV28; cdr3_aa: CASSYNYGYTF
cdr3_length: 12; v_call: TRBV28; cdr3_aa: CASSLGGNEQFF
cdr3_length: 16; v_call: TRBV21-1; cdr3_aa: CASSIVGGQPNYGYTF
cdr3_length: 13; v_call: TRBV6-5; cdr3_aa: CASSYSGETEQYF
cdr3_length: 15; v_call: TRBV4-1; cdr3_aa: CASSRSRGRGDGYTF
cdr3_length: 11; v_call: TRBV6-5; cdr3_aa: CASRASYEQYF
cdr3_length: 14; v_call: TRBV19; cdr3_aa: CASQGDSTDQPQHF
cdr3_length: 16; v_call: TRBV5-6; cdr3_aa: CASSLVRGAVGTEAFF
cdr3_length: 15; v_call: TRBV10-3; cdr3_aa: CASQGEGSPQETQYF
cdr3_length: 16; v_call: TRBV5-1; cdr3_aa: CASSLYQAVVDSPLHF
cdr3_length: 16; v_call: TRBV4-1; cdr3_aa: CASSQTPQGPEEKLFF
cdr3_length: 14; v_call: TRBV11-1; cdr3_aa: CASSADRVAYEQYF
cdr3_length: 14; v_call: TRBV19; cdr3_aa: CASRLQGAVEKLFF
cdr3_length: 13; v_call: TRBV7-3; cdr3_aa: CASSPARSETQYF
cdr3_length: 15; v_call: TRBV6-5; cdr3_aa: CASSRSWGTEYGYTF
cdr3_length: 11; v_call: TRBV28; cdr3_aa: CASRRNEKLFF
cdr3_length: 18; v_call: TRBV11-2; cdr3_aa: CASSSGGLAGGRGETQYF
cdr3_length: 13; v_call: TRBV28; cdr3_aa: CASSFTAFEPLHF
cdr3_length: 13; v_call: TRBV12-5; cdr3_aa: CASGTTGAGGYTF